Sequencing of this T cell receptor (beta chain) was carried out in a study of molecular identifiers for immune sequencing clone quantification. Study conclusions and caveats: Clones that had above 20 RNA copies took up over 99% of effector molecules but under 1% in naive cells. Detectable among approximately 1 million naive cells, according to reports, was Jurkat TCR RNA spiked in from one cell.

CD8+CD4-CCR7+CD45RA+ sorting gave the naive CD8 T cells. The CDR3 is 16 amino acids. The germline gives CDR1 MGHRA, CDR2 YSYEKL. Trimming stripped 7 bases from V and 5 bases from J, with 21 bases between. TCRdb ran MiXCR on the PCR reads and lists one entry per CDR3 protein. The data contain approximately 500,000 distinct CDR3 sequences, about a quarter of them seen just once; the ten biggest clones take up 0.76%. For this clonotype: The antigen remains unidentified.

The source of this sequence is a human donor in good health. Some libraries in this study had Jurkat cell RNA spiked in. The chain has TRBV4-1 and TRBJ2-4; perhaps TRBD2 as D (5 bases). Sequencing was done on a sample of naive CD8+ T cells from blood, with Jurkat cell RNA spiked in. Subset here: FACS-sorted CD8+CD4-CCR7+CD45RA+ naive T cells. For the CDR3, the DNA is TGCGCCAGCAACCCCGCGTTAGGAACCGGGGAAAACATTCAGTACTTC. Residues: CASNPALGTGENIQYF.